This entry features one T cell receptor (beta chain) sequence. CDR3 length: 12 residues. Germline assignment: CDR1 SGHRS and CDR2 YFSETQ. V was cut by 2 bases and J by 7 bases, with 7 bases left in between. Sequencing used immunoSEQ multiplex PCR; TCRdb keeps in-frame clones, though not all of them. The data contain 220,000 or so clones, 84% of them singletons. This entry comes from a study of blood T cell repertoires in COVID-19. Study background: The cDNA or gDNA used as material had been derived from T cells, B-cell-depleted T cells, or PBMCs.

What was sequenced was PBMCs or T cells enriched from blood (not recorded which). The TCR originated in a woman between 35 and 50 years old who had recovered from COVID-19. V gene TRBV5-1 combines with J gene TRBJ2-1, with a tentative D call TRBD1 (6 bases). The CDR3 reads CASSFRGNEQFF. Here the CDR3 DNA reads TGCGCCAGCAGCTTTAGGGGGAATGAGCAGTTCTTC.